This T cell receptor (beta chain) was found in a study of CD8 T cells in Susac syndrome. Study results and caveats: CD8+ clones in Susac expanded most in TEMRA cells and active patients.

Points on this clonotype: Its antigen is unidentified.

TCR beta sequencing was performed on blood CD8+ and CD4+ T cells. The patients with Susac syndrome satisfied recently defined diagnostic criteria for either definite or probable disease. Negative isolation yielded the CD8+ and CD4+ T cells, while FACS enriched the TEMRA cells. The RNA input was roughly 0.45 to 1 ug, and it was reverse transcribed with random hexamers. TCRdb re-analysed the immunoSEQ multiplex PCR reads in MiXCR, keeping a single row per CDR3 protein. The sample shows around 100,000 distinct CDR3 sequences, 95% of them seen only once. This TCR was recovered from a human donor with Susac syndrome. Sequencing was carried out using CD8+ T cells from PBMCs.

CDR3: CASSLSSGELFF. The CDR3, as DNA: TGTGCCAGCAGCCTTAGCTCCGGGGAGCTGTTTTTT. This rearrangement joins TRBV7-9 to TRBJ2-2; D call uncertain. Germline V gene sequence: CDR1 SEHNR, CDR2 FQNEAQ (reference sequence). The CDR3 has 12 residues. Trimming left V 5 bases short and J 6 bases short, with 7 bases between.